A selection of T cell receptor beta chains follows, all from one sample in a study of cytotoxic CD8 clonotypes in ibrutinib-treated CLL. Libraries were prepared by immunoSEQ multiplex PCR; TCRdb keeps only in-frame clonotypes and omits some of them. The sample records some 140,000 clones, approximately 81% being singletons. Specimen: PBMCs, collected after 24 months of ibrutinib treatment. The source of these receptors is a human donor with chronic lymphocytic leukemia. Both conserved end residues are part of each CDR3. A D gene is named only where the DNA matches it firmly. Clone size appears in some rows only: once, few, many, or a class for an expanded clone.

clone size	D gene	J gene	V gene	CDR3 DNA	CDR3 protein
once	NA	TRBJ1-6	TRBV21-1	TGTGCCAGCAGCAAAGTGAAGAAAGCGGGAGACGACCCTCAACTTTCACCCCTCCACTTT	CASSKVKKAGDDPQLSPLHF
NA	TRBD1	TRBJ2-3	TRBV13	TGTGCCAGCAGCTTGGGGACAGGGGGCACAGATACGCAGTATTTT	CASSLGTGGTDTQYF
once	TRBD2	TRBJ2-3	TRBV5-1	TGCGCCAGCAGCCCGGGACTAGCGGGGGGGCATCTCACAGATACGCAGTATTTT	CASSPGLAGGHLTDTQYF
NA	TRBD2	TRBJ2-3	TRBV7-2	TGTGCCAGCAGCTTAGGAGGTCTAGCGGGGGGAAGCACAGATACGCAGTATTTT	CASSLGGLAGGSTDTQYF
NA	NA	TRBJ1-2	TRBV7-3	TGTGCCAGCAGCTTCTCACCCGTAGTCGGCAACTATGGCTACACCTTC	CASSFSPVVGNYGYTF
NA	NA	TRBJ1-5	TRBV5-4	TGTGCCAGCAGCTTGGATCCGGATAGTGGGCCCCAGCATTTT	CASSLDPDSGPQHF
NA	NA	TRBJ2-6	TRBV5-1	TGCGCCAGCAGCTTGGCCGGGGGAGCTGGGGCCAACGTCCTGACTTTC	CASSLAGGAGANVLTF
many	NA	TRBJ1-5	TRBV27	TGTGCCAGCGGGTCAATATTGGGGGGCATCAATCAGCCCCAGCATTTT	CASGSILGGINQPQHF
once	TRBD1	TRBJ1-2	TRBV18	TGTGCCAGCTCACCAAGTCCCCGGGACAGGGGCTATGGCTACACCTTC	CASSPSPRDRGYGYTF
NA	NA	TRBJ1-2	TRBV13	TGTGCCACGACCAGCAGATGGGGGCCGGGTGGCTACACCTTC	CATTSRWGPGGYTF
once	NA	TRBJ2-7	TRBV11-2	TGTGCCAGCAGCTCATCCCCAAGGTCCGAGCAGTACTTC	CASSSSPRSEQYF
NA	NA	TRBJ2-1	TRBV30	TGTGCCTGGAGTGTAGGGGGGGTCTCCTACAATGAGCAGTTCTTC	CAWSVGGVSYNEQFF
NA	NA	TRBJ1-2	TRBV2	TGTGCCAGCAGGAAACTAGCTAACTATGGCTACACCTTC	CASRKLANYGYTF
NA	NA	TRBJ1-5	TRBV19	TGTGCCAGTAGTAGTCAGAAGGGTCAGCCCCAGCATTTT	CASSSQKGQPQHF
NA	TRBD1	TRBJ2-2	TRBV4-2	TGTGCCAGCAGCCGATGGGGCGAGGGACAGCAAAACACCGGGGAGCTGTTTTTT	CASSRWGEGQQNTGELFF
NA	NA	TRBJ1-2	TRBV5-4	TGTGCCAGCAGCTCGGACGGAGATGGCTACACCTTC	CASSSDGDGYTF
NA	TRBD1	TRBJ2-1	TRBV10-3	TGTGCCATCAGGGACCCCGGGACAGCGTCCTACAATGAGCAGTTCTTC	CAIRDPGTASYNEQFF
NA	NA	TRBJ2-7	TRBV30	TGTGCCTGGACCGGCTACGAGCAGTACTTC	CAWTGYEQYF
NA	TRBD2	TRBJ2-5	TRBV7-3	TGTGCCAGCAGCACGCGAGGGAGGGGAGAGACCCAGTACTTC	CASSTRGRGETQYF
NA	NA	TRBJ1-4	TRBV2	TGTGCCAGCAGATTGATGGGGGAAACTAATGAAAAACTGTTTTTT	CASRLMGETNEKLFF
NA	NA	TRBJ1-2	TRBV6-4	TGTGCCAGCAGTGACTCGGGTCGGGTGGCAGATGGCTACACCTTC	CASSDSGRVADGYTF
NA	NA	TRBJ1-1	TRBV29-1	TGCAGCTCTGCGGTTGACCCTAACACTGAAGCTTTCTTT	CSSAVDPNTEAFF
NA	NA	TRBJ2-2	TRBV5-3	TGTGCCAGAAGCCTGGGGGGTGGAGTGAACACCGGGGAGCTGTTTTTT	CARSLGGGVNTGELFF
NA	NA	TRBJ2-5	TRBV6-6	TGTGCCAGCAGCCGCCTGGCAGATTTGGAGACCCAGTACTTC	CASSRLADLETQYF
NA	TRBD1	TRBJ1-2	TRBV5-4	TGTGCCAGCAGCCCTGAGGACAGGGCGCTCTATGGCTACACCTTC	CASSPEDRALYGYTF
NA	TRBD1	TRBJ1-1	TRBV5-6	TGTGCCAGCAGCTTGGGCAGGGGGCAAGCGGGCACTGAAGCTTTCTTT	CASSLGRGQAGTEAFF
NA	TRBD1	TRBJ2-5	TRBV7-3	TGTGCCAGCAGCTTAATGGGGACAGGGGAAGAGACCCAGTACTTC	CASSLMGTGEETQYF
NA	TRBD1	TRBJ2-3	TRBV12-5	TGTGCTAGTGTGGGGGACAGAGTCCCTGGCACAGATACGCAGTATTTT	CASVGDRVPGTDTQYF
NA	NA	TRBJ1-2	TRBV27	TGTGCCAGCAGTTTACGTCGGAGCCTTACTGGCTACACCTTC	CASSLRRSLTGYTF
NA	NA	TRBJ2-3	TRBV2	TGTGCCGGAACCCGCGCCGATACGCAGTATTTT	CAGTRADTQYF
NA	NA	TRBJ1-2	TRBV4-1	TGCGCCAGCAGCCCCGTGGGGGGAGGCTACACCTTC	CASSPVGGGYTF
NA	NA	TRBJ2-2	TRBV10-3	TGTGCCATCAGGGCTACAGTTACCGGGGAGCTGTTTTTT	CAIRATVTGELFF
NA	TRBD1	TRBJ1-6	TRBV10-3	TGTGCCATCAGTGAGTCATCGGGACAGACCTATAATTCACCCCTCCACTTT	CAISESSGQTYNSPLHF
NA	NA	TRBJ2-1	TRBV7-8	TGTGCCAGCAGCTTAAAGCGGGACAGAAACAATGAGCAGTTCTTC	CASSLKRDRNNEQFF
NA	NA	TRBJ1-6	TRBV27	TGTGCCAGCAAGACAGGAGAGTTTACCCTCCACTTT	CASKTGEFTLHF
few	TRBD1	TRBJ1-5	TRBV2	TGTGCCAGCAGGGAAGACAGGGGGCCCGGCAATCAGCCCCAGCATTTT	CASREDRGPGNQPQHF
NA	NA	TRBJ2-7	TRBV7-8	TGTGCCAGCAGCCCAAGCCCGGGGCGCGAGCAGTACTTC	CASSPSPGREQYF
NA	NA	TRBJ2-2	TRBV2	TGTGCCAGCAGTGAGGGGCCGGCGTCCCCCGGGGAGCTGTTTTTT	CASSEGPASPGELFF
NA	NA	TRBJ1-2	TRBV6-1	TGTGCCAGCAGTGAAGGTTTTTCTGGACACACCTATGGCTACACCTTC	CASSEGFSGHTYGYTF
once	TRBD1	TRBJ2-2	TRBV10-3	TGTGCCATCACCCGACAGGGAAATTCTCCCAACGGGGAGCTGTTTTTT	CAITRQGNSPNGELFF
NA	NA	TRBJ1-2	TRBV6-6	TGTGCCAGCAGTTCCCGACAGGCCGAGAGGGGCTACACCTTC	CASSSRQAERGYTF